The 4 T cell receptor beta chains reported below all come from one sample, sequenced in a study of T-cell reconstitution after alpha-beta-depleted transplantation in children. Preparation of the TCRbeta library involved a method that used unique molecular identifiers. TCRdb analysed the PCR reads with MiXCR anew, one entry per CDR3 protein. The sample comprises about 70,000 distinct CDR3 sequences, about a tenth of which are singletons, and about 12% rests with the top ten. The sequences come from PBMCs, collected before TCRalphabeta/CD19-depleted stem cell transplant. Receptors were obtained from a boy aged 5-17 years with acute myeloid leukemia, due to receive a stem cell transplant.

CDR3 sequence: CASSLRESFPYNEQFF. The CDR3, as DNA: TGTGCCAGCAGCTTAAGGGAGAGCTTTCCCTACAATGAGCAGTTCTTC. This chain uses TRBV7-8 with TRBJ2-1, with D perhaps matching TRBD2 (5 bases). The V and J ends lost 2 bases and 2 bases respectively, with 13 bases between them. CDR3 length: 16 amino acids. The germline V gene has CDR1 SGHVS and CDR2 FQNEAQ.

This clonotype was seen repeatedly, ten times or more. The chain is built from TRBV6-5 and TRBJ2-7; the D gene could be TRBD1 or TRBD2 (5 bases each). The ends were cut back, 6 bases at V and 5 bases at J, with 20 bases in the middle. The length of the CDR3 is 15 residues. Germline V gene data show CDR1 as MNHEY and CDR2 as SVGAGI. For the CDR3, the DNA is TGTGCCAGCAGCTACCGGGGCGAAGCGGTCGACGAGCAGTACTTC. Encoded protein: CASSYRGEAVDEQYF.

This clonotype was counted many times. This chain links TRBV20-1 with TRBJ2-7; the D gene is possibly TRBD1 (6 bases). Trimming pared 5 bases from V and 3 bases from J, leaving 14 bases between. The CDR3 contains 13 residues. Looked up from germline, CDR1 is DFQATT and CDR2 is SNEGSKA (reference sequence). Written as DNA, the CDR3 is TGCAGTGCTTGGCAGGGGAATAGCTACGAGCAGTACTTC. This encodes CSAWQGNSYEQYF.

This clonotype was seen at least ten times. J is TRBJ1-2 and V is TRBV5-5; D might be TRBD1 (5 bases). Per germline, CDR1 SGHKS and CDR2 YYEKEE (reference sequence). The CDR3 is 14 amino acids. V was clipped by 3 bases and J by 0 bases, with 9 bases between them. Here the CDR3 reads CASSSRVANYGYTF. The DNA of the CDR3 is TGTGCCAGCAGCTCCAGGGTTGCTAACTATGGCTACACCTTC.